This TCR beta chain was found in a study of blood T cell repertoires in COVID-19. CDR3 length: 16 residues. J gave up 1 base and V 7 bases, and 10 bases lay outside the gene matches. CDR1 is MDHEN, CDR2 SYDVKM, per germline. Per the authors' pipeline: Reference gene primer amplification in the assay estimated nucleated cell counts. Sequencing was performed with immunoSEQ multiplex PCR; in TCRdb, only in-frame clones are kept and a portion is missing. The DNA was the basis for D and trimming; V, J and clone size are from that table. Of 94,000 or so clones in the sample, 88% were seen once. Sample: peripheral blood. The rearrangement links TRBV28 to TRBJ2-5; 9 nucleotides agree with TRBD1. The sequence came from an elderly woman with active COVID-19. In nucleotides, the CDR3 is TGTGCCAGCACCGATCGGACAGGGGAAACCCAAGAGACCCAGTACTTC. This sequence encodes CASTDRTGETQETQYF.